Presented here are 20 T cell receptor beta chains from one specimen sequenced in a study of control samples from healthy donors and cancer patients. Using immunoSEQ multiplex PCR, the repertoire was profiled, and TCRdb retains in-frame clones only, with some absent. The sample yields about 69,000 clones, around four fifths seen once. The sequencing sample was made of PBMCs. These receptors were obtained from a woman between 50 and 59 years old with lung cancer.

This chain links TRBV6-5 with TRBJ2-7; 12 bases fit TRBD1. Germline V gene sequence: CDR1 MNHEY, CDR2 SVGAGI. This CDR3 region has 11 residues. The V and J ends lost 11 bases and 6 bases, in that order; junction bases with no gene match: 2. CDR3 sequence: CAGTGGGEQYF. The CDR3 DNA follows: TGTGCCGGGACAGGGGGCGGCGAGCAGTACTTC.

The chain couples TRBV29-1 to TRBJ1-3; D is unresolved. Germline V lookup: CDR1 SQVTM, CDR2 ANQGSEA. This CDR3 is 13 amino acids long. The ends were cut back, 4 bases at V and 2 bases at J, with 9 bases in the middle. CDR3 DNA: TGCAGCGTTGGGGCAGTTACTGGAAACACCATATATTTT. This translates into CSVGAVTGNTIYF.

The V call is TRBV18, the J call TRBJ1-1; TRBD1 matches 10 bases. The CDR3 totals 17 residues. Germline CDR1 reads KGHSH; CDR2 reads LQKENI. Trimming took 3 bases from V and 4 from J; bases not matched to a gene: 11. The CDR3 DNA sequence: TGTGCCAGCTCACCTACCCCTCTCGGACAGGGGGTCACTGAAGCTTTCTTT. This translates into CASSPTPLGQGVTEAFF. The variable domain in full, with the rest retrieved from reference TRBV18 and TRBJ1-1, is NAGVMQNPRHLVRRRGQEARLRCSPMKGHSHVYWYRQLPEEGLKFMVYLQKENIIDESGMPKERFSAEFPKEGPSILRIQQVVRGDSAAYFCASSPTPLGQGVTEAFFGQGTRLTVV.

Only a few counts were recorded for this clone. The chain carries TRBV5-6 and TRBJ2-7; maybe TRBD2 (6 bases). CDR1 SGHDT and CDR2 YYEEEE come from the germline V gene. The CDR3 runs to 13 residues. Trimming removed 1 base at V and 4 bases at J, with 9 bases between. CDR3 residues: CASSLRGRYEQYF. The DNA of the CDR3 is TGTGCCAGCAGCTTGAGAGGGAGGTACGAGCAGTACTTC.

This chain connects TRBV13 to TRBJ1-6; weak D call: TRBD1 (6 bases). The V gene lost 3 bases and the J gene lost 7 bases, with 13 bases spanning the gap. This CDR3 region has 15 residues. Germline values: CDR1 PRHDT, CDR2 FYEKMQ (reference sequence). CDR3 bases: TGTGCCAGCAGCTTCCAGGGGCCCCAGAATTCACCCCTCCACTTT. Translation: CASSFQGPQNSPLHF.

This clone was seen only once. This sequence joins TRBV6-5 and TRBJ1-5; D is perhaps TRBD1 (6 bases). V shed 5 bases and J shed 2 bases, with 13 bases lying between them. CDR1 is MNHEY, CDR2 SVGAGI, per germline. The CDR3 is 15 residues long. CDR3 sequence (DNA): TGTGCCAGCAGTCCCCAGGGGTGGGGCAATCAGCCCCAGCATTTT. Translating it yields CASSPQGWGNQPQHF.

CDR3 DNA: TGTGCCAGCAGCTTAAAAGAGACCCAGTACTTC. Encoded protein: CASSLKETQYF. The chain joins TRBV7-9 to TRBJ2-5; D is unresolved. V was clipped by 2 bases and J by 3 bases, with 1 base between them. This CDR3 is 11 amino acids long. CDR1 is SEHNR, CDR2 FQNEAQ, per germline (reference sequence).

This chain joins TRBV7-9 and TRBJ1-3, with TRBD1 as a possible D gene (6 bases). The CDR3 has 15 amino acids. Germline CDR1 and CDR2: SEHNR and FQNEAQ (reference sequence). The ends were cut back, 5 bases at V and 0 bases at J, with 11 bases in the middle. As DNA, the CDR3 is TGTGCCAGCAGCCGGACAGTTTACTCTGGAAACACCATATATTTT. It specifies CASSRTVYSGNTIYF.

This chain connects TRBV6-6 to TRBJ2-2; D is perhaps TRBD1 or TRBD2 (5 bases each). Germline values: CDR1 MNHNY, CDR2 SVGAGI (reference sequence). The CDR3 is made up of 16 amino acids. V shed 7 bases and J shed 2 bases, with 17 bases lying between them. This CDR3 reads CASIPRGTLNTGELFF. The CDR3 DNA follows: TGTGCCAGCATCCCAAGAGGGACGTTAAACACCGGGGAGCTGTTTTTT.

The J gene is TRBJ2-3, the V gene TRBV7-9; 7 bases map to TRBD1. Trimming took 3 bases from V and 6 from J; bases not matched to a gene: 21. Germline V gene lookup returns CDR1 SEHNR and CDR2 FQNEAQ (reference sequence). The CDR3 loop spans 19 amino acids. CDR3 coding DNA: TGTGCCAGCAGCTTTGGCCCCGGACTCAGGGGACAGATTCAGGATACGCAGTATTTT. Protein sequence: CASSFGPGLRGQIQDTQYF.

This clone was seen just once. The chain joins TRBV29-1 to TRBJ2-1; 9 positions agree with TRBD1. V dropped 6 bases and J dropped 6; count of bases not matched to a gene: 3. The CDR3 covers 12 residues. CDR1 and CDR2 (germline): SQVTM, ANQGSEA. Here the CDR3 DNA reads TGCAGCGTCTCGGGACAGGGCAATGAGCAGTTCTTC. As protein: CSVSGQGNEQFF.

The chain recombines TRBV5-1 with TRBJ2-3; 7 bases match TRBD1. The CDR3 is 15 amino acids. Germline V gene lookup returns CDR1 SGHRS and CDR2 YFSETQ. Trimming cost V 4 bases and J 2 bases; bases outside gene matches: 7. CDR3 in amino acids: CASSGETGITDTQYF. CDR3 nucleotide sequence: TGCGCCAGCAGCGGGGAGACAGGGATCACAGATACGCAGTATTTT.

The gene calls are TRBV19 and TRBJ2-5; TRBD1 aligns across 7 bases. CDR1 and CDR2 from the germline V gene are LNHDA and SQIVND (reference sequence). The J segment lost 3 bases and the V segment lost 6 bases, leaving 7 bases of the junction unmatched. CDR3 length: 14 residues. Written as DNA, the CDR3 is TGTGCCAGTAGAACCGGGACAGTAGAAGAGACCCAGTACTTC. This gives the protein CASRTGTVEETQYF.

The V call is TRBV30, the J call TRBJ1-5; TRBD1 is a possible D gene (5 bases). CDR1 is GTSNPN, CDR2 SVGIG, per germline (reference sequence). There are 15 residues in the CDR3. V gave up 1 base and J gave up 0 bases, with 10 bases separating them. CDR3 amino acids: CAWSGGSDSNQPQHF. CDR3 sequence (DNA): TGTGCCTGGAGTGGGGGGTCCGATAGCAATCAGCCCCAGCATTTT.

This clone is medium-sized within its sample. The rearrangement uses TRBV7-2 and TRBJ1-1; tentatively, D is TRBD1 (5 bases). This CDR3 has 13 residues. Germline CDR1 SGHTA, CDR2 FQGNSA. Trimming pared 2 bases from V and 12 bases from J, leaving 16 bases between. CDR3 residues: CASSLIVGGEPFF. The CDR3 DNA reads TGTGCCAGCAGCTTAATAGTAGGAGGGGAGCCTTTCTTT.

The CDR3 bases are TGTGCCAGCGGCATAGGACAGGGGTTTACTGAAGCTTTCTTT. Translated: CASGIGQGFTEAFF. The V gene is TRBV13, the J gene TRBJ1-1, with 9 positions matching TRBD1. The CDR3 has 14 amino acids. The V and J ends lost 8 bases and 5 bases, in that order; junction bases with no gene match: 9. Germline CDR1 is PRHDT and CDR2 is FYEKMQ (reference sequence).

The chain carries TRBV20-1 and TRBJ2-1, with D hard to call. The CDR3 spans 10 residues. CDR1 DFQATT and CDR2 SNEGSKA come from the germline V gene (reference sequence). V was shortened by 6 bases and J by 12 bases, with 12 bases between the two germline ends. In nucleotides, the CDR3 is TGCAGTGCGAAGCTGGACGGGCAGTTCTTC. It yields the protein CSAKLDGQFF.

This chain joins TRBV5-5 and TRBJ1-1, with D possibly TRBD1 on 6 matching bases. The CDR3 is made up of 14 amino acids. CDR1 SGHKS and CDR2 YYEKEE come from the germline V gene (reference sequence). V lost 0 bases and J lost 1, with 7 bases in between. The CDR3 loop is CASSLATGNTEAFF. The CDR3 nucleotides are TGTGCCAGCAGCTTGGCGACAGGGAACACTGAAGCTTTCTTT.

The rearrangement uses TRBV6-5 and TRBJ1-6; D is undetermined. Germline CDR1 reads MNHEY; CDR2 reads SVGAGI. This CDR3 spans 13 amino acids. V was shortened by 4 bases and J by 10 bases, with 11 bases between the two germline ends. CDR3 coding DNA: TGTGCCAGCAGTTCCGAGCCCGACTCACCCCTCCACTTT. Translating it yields CASSSEPDSPLHF.

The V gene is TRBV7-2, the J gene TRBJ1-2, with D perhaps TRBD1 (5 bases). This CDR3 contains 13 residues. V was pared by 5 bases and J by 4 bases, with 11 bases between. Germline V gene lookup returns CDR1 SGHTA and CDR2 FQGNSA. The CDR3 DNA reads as TGTGCCAGCAGCCCCGGGACGGTCTATGGCTACACCTTC. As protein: CASSPGTVYGYTF.